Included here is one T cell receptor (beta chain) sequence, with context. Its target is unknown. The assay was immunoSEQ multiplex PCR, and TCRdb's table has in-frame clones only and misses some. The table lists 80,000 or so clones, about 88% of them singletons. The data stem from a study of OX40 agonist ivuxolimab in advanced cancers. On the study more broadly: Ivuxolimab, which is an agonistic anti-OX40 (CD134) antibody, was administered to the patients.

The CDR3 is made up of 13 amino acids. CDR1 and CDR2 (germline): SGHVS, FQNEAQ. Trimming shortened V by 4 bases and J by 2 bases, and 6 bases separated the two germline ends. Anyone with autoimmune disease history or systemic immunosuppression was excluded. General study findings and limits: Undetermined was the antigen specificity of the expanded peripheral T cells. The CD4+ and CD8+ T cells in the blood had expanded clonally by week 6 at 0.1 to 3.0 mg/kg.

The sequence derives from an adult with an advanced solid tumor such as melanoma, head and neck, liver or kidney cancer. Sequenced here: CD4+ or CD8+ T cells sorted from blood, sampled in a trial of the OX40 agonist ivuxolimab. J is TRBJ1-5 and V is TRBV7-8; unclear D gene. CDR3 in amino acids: CASSSGGNQPQHF. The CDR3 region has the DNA TGTGCCAGCAGCTCTGGAGGCAATCAGCCCCAGCATTTT.